The 30 T cell receptor beta chains presented below share a single source sample, sequenced in a study of blood T cell repertoires in COVID-19. Using immunoSEQ multiplex PCR, the repertoire was profiled, and TCRdb retains in-frame clones only, with some absent. The sample has about 250,000 clones; approximately 89% are singletons. Sequencing was performed on peripheral blood. These TCRs come from a woman aged 55-70 years who had recovered from COVID-19.

J is TRBJ1-1 and V is TRBV2; 8 bases align to TRBD1. This CDR3 is 15 amino acids long. The germline gives CDR1 SNHLY, CDR2 FYNNEI. Trimming removed 7 bases from V and 2 bases from J; junction bases left unmatched: 9. The CDR3 coding sequence is TGTGCCAGCATGCCGGGGACAGGCATAAACACTGAAGCTTTCTTT. Its translation: CASMPGTGINTEAFF.

The CDR3, as DNA: TGTGCCAGCAGCCTAGAGTATACATCTGGCTACACCTTC. Amino acid sequence: CASSLEYTSGYTF. The chain has TRBV7-2 and TRBJ1-2; D is undetermined. Germline CDR1 and CDR2: SGHTA and FQGNSA. Between the trimmed V and J ends, which lost 5 bases and 7 bases, there was a span of 14 bases. The CDR3 length is 13 residues. The entire variable domain, with the rest obtained from reference TRBV7-2 and TRBJ1-2, is as follows: GAGVSQSPSNKVTEKGKDVELRCDPISGHTALYWYRQSLGQGLEFLIYFQGNSAPDKSGLPSDRFSAERTGGSVSTLTIQRTQQEDSAVYLCASSLEYTSGYTFGSGTRLTVV.

In this sample, this clone turned up a few times. V gene TRBV7-6 combines with J gene TRBJ2-6; tentative D call: TRBD1 (6 bases). Germline loops: CDR1 SGHVS, CDR2 FNYEAQ. The CDR3 is 16 amino acids. V was pared by 4 bases and J by 4 bases, with 14 bases between. CDR3 nucleotide sequence: TGTGCCAGCAGCTCGAACCAGGGGCACGGGGCCAACGTCCTGACTTTC. It is translated as CASSSNQGHGANVLTF.

This clone was found once. The chain recombines TRBV19 with TRBJ1-6, with a weak D call TRBD1 (5 bases). Trimming left V 6 bases short and J 0 bases short, with 15 bases between. Germline-derived CDR1 and CDR2 are LNHDA and SQIVND (reference sequence). CDR3 size: 17 residues. The CDR3 DNA reads as TGTGCCAGTAGCCGGGGGGTACAGAGCTCCTATAATTCACCCCTCCACTTT. Amino acids: CASSRGVQSSYNSPLHF.

The V call is TRBV7-3, the J call TRBJ2-3, with 8 bases identical to TRBD2. V dropped 1 base and J dropped 5; count of bases not matched to a gene: 5. Germline lookup yields CDR1 SGHTA and CDR2 FQGTGA. This CDR3 is 15 amino acids long. The DNA of the CDR3 is TGTGCCAGCAGCTTAAATGCGGGGGGCCTAGATACGCAGTATTTT. Translation: CASSLNAGGLDTQYF. Combining the CDR3 with reference TRBV7-3 and TRBJ2-3 gives the whole variable domain GAGVSQTPSNKVTEKGKYVELRCDPISGHTALYWYRQSLGQGPEFLIYFQGTGAADDSGLPNDRFFAVRPEGSVSTLKIQRTERGDSAVYLCASSLNAGGLDTQYFGPGTRLTVL.

V gene TRBV4-3 combines with J gene TRBJ2-2, with 10 bases fitting TRBD2. CDR1 and CDR2 (germline): LGHNA, YSLEER. The CDR3 loop spans 17 amino acids. V dropped 8 bases and J dropped 2; count of bases not matched to a gene: 11. The CDR3 nucleotides are TGCGCCAGCCGGGGGGAGACTAGCGGGCTCAACACCGGGGAGCTGTTTTTT. It translates to CASRGETSGLNTGELFF.

This sequence joins TRBV18 and TRBJ1-5, with a tentative D call TRBD1 (5 bases). The V gene lost 2 bases and the J gene lost 7 bases, with 9 bases spanning the gap. Germline V gene lookup returns CDR1 KGHSH and CDR2 LQKENI. The CDR3 loop spans 13 amino acids. The CDR3 region is CASSPGAGQPQHF. The CDR3 bases are TGTGCCAGCTCACCAGGGGCGGGGCAGCCCCAGCATTTT.

The genes are TRBV9 and TRBJ2-2; D is possibly TRBD2 (6 bases). Trimming cost V 0 bases and J 5 bases, with 8 bases left between them. CDR1 is SGDLS, CDR2 YYNGEE, per germline. The CDR3 consists of 14 residues. The CDR3, as DNA: TGTGCCAGCAGCGTAGCCCGGGAGACCGGGGAGCTGTTTTTT. It encodes CASSVARETGELFF.

The J gene is TRBJ2-5, the V gene TRBV3-1 (or the pseudogene TRBV3-2); a possible D gene is TRBD2 (5 bases). The CDR3 length is 15 residues. The germline gives CDR1 LGHDT, CDR2 YNNKEL (reference sequence). V was trimmed by 0 bases and J by 1 base, leaving 9 bases between them. CDR3 in amino acids: CASSQDLGVQETQYF. CDR3 coding DNA: TGTGCCAGCAGCCAAGATCTGGGAGTCCAAGAGACCCAGTACTTC.

The gene calls are TRBV20-1 and TRBJ1-6, with D possibly being TRBD1 (5 bases). The CDR3 covers 11 residues. The germline V gene encodes CDR1 DFQATT and CDR2 SNEGSKA (reference sequence). Trimming took 5 bases from V and 7 from J, leaving 6 bases between them. CDR3 region: CSAGGNSPLHF. The CDR3 coding sequence is TGCAGTGCTGGGGGGAATTCACCCCTCCACTTT.

The J gene is TRBJ2-1, the V gene TRBV7-3; perhaps TRBD1 as D (6 bases). This CDR3 comprises 14 residues. CDR1 is SGHTA and CDR2 is FQGTGA in the germline V gene. Trimming shortened V by 3 bases and J by 3 bases, and 9 bases separated the two germline ends. This CDR3 is CASSFGQLYNEQFF. In DNA form, the CDR3 reads TGTGCCAGCAGCTTTGGACAGCTCTACAATGAGCAGTTCTTC.

The CDR3 reads CASSPGQGADTQYF. DNA for the CDR3: TGTGCCAGCAGCCCAGGACAGGGCGCGGATACGCAGTATTTT. The chain links TRBV7-2 to TRBJ2-3; 8 positions match TRBD1. The CDR3 runs to 14 residues. Germline lookup yields CDR1 SGHTA and CDR2 FQGNSA. The V segment lost 5 bases and the J segment 6 bases; nucleotides outside the gene matches: 7.

The chain carries TRBV27 and TRBJ1-6; D unresolved. Trimming cost V 2 bases and J 11 bases, with 10 bases left between them. This CDR3 is built from 13 residues. The V gene's germline CDR1 is MNHEY and CDR2 SMNVEV (reference sequence). The CDR3 DNA follows: TGTGCCAGCAGTTTAAATGGGCCGGCACCCCTCCACTTT. Encoded protein: CASSLNGPAPLHF.

The CDR3 loop reads CATSRRGTGPNYGYTF. CDR3 sequence (DNA): TGTGCCACCAGCAGACGTGGGACAGGGCCTAACTATGGCTACACCTTC. The chain joins TRBV15 to TRBJ1-2; TRBD1 aligns across 9 bases. The V gene's germline CDR1 is LNHNV and CDR2 YYDKDF (reference sequence). J was trimmed by 0 bases and V by 2 bases; bases with no gene match: 4. This CDR3 spans 16 amino acids.

The chain couples TRBV29-1 to TRBJ2-6; possible D gene TRBD1, 6 bases. Looked up from germline, CDR1 is SQVTM and CDR2 is ANQGSEA. V lost 6 bases, J lost 1 base, and 7 bases lay in between. The CDR3 is 13 amino acids. The CDR3 DNA reads TGCAGCGTCCAGGGGTCTGGGGCCAACGTCCTGACTTTC. It is translated as CSVQGSGANVLTF.

For this clone: This sample also contains other DNA sequences that code for the same CDR3. This sequence joins TRBV6-5 and TRBJ1-1, with D possibly TRBD1 on 5 matching bases. CDR3 length equals 12 residues. Looked up from germline, CDR1 is MNHEY and CDR2 is SVGAGI. V lost 6 bases and J lost 6, with 11 bases in between. CDR3 in amino acids: CASSRGRAEAFF. The CDR3 DNA reads TGTGCCAGCAGCCGGGGGAGGGCTGAAGCTTTCTTT.

The chain recombines TRBV28 with TRBJ1-2, with a possible D match to TRBD1 (5 bases). The CDR3 consists of 14 residues. The V gene's germline CDR1 is MDHEN and CDR2 SYDVKM. The germline V and J ends were trimmed by 7 bases and 10 bases, with 22 bases remaining between them. Written as DNA, the CDR3 is TGTGCCAGCACCTCCCTGGGGAGGGGCGTAGACTACACCTTC. Encoded protein: CASTSLGRGVDYTF.

This chain joins TRBV5-1 and TRBJ2-7; D perhaps matches TRBD1 (5 bases). This CDR3 comprises 17 residues. In germline, CDR1 is SGHRS, CDR2 YFSETQ. With 1 base removed from V and 5 bases from J, the gap between germline ends came to 22 bases. The CDR3 loop reads CASSLLQMAQRGHEQYF. CDR3 DNA: TGCGCCAGCAGCTTGCTTCAAATGGCCCAAAGGGGTCACGAGCAGTACTTC. Looking up the rest from reference TRBV5-1 and TRBJ2-7 gives the full variable domain: KAGVTQTPRYLIKTRGQQVTLSCSPISGHRSVSWYQQTPGQGLQFLFEYFSETQRNKGNFPGRFSGRQFSNSRSEMNVSTLELGDSALYLCASSLLQMAQRGHEQYFGPGTRLTVT.

This rearrangement joins TRBV29-1 to TRBJ1-2; maybe TRBD1 (6 bases). The germline V gene encodes CDR1 SQVTM and CDR2 ANQGSEA. With 6 bases removed from V and 8 bases from J, the gap between germline ends came to 10 bases. This CDR3 is 10 amino acids long. The CDR3 region has the DNA TGCAGCGTGGCCGGGACAGGCTACACCTTC. This encodes CSVAGTGYTF.

This chain uses TRBV9 with TRBJ2-1, with 7 bases lining up with TRBD1. CDR3 length: 14 residues. Germline trimming cut 3 bases from V and 5 bases from J; bases unmatched to any gene: 5. CDR1 is SGDLS, CDR2 YYNGEE, per germline. The CDR3 DNA reads TGTGCCAGCAGCGCCGGGACAGTAAACAATGAGCAGTTCTTC. Its protein product is CASSAGTVNNEQFF.

The rearrangement links TRBV19 to TRBJ2-7, with TRBD1 matching 10 bases. Looked up from germline, CDR1 is LNHDA and CDR2 is SQIVND (reference sequence). Losses at the gene ends were 8 bases for V and 6 bases for J; bases not matched to a gene: 4. The length of the CDR3 is 12 residues. CDR3 in amino acids: CASGTGAPEQYF. The CDR3 region has the DNA TGTGCCAGTGGGACAGGGGCACCCGAGCAGTACTTC. Combining the CDR3 with reference TRBV19 and TRBJ2-7 gives the whole variable domain DGGITQSPKYLFRKEGQNVTLSCEQNLNHDAMYWYRQDPGQGLRLIYYSQIVNDFQKGDIAEGYSVSREKKESFPLTVTSAQKNPTAFYLCASGTGAPEQYFGPGTRLTVT.

The CDR3, as DNA: TGCGCCAGCAGCTTGGGAGCCGGGGGCTCCTACAATGAGCAGTTCTTC. Its translation is CASSLGAGGSYNEQFF. This chain links TRBV5-1 with TRBJ2-1; D might be TRBD2 (6 bases). The germline V gene encodes CDR1 SGHRS and CDR2 YFSETQ. CDR3 length: 16 amino acids. Trimming took off 0 bases at V and 0 bases at J, with 10 bases between the two ends.

CDR3 loop: CASSLRRDHEQYF. Here the CDR3 DNA reads TGTGCCAGCAGCCTCCGCAGGGATCACGAGCAGTACTTC. The chain carries TRBV7-3 and TRBJ2-7, with D maybe TRBD1 (5 bases). With 5 bases removed from V and 5 bases from J, the gap between germline ends came to 13 bases. In germline, CDR1 is SGHTA, CDR2 FQGTGA. The CDR3 length is 13 residues. Drawing the rest from reference TRBV7-3 and TRBJ2-7, the complete variable domain is GAGVSQTPSNKVTEKGKYVELRCDPISGHTALYWYRQSLGQGPEFLIYFQGTGAADDSGLPNDRFFAVRPEGSVSTLKIQRTERGDSAVYLCASSLRRDHEQYFGPGTRLTVT.

This chain uses TRBV4-1 with TRBJ2-1; TRBD2 agrees at 8 bases. The CDR3 is 18 residues long. Germline V lookup: CDR1 MGHRA, CDR2 YSYEKL. The junction had 14 bases not matched to a gene; V was cut back by 4 bases and J by 3 bases. CDR3 protein: CASSLNAAGLGFYNEQFF. The CDR3 DNA reads TGCGCCAGCAGCCTAAACGCCGCGGGACTAGGTTTCTACAATGAGCAGTTCTTC.

The chain links TRBV3-1 (or the pseudogene TRBV3-2) to TRBJ2-7, with TRBD2 identical over 7 bases. Germline V CDR1 and CDR2: LGHDT, YNNKEL (reference sequence). The CDR3 spans 15 residues. V lost 0 bases, J lost 4 bases, and 6 bases stayed unmatched. The CDR3 DNA reads TGTGCCAGCAGCCAAGAACCGGGGGGTGGATACGAGCAGTACTTC. Protein sequence: CASSQEPGGGYEQYF.

The CDR3 nucleotides read TGTGCCAGCAGCCGAGGACAGATAAACTATGGCTACACCTTC. Translated: CASSRGQINYGYTF. The rearrangement uses TRBV3-1 (or the pseudogene TRBV3-2) and TRBJ1-2, with D maybe TRBD1 (6 bases). The V gene's germline CDR1 is LGHDT and CDR2 YNNKEL (reference sequence). The CDR3 runs to 14 residues. V was cut by 4 bases and J by 2 bases, with 11 bases left in between.

The chain carries TRBV16 and TRBJ2-7; the D is unclear. CDR1 is KGHSY and CDR2 is FQNENV in the germline V gene. Trimming cost V 1 base and J 1 base, with 11 bases left between them. The length of the CDR3 is 15 residues. CDR3 nucleotides: TGTGCCAGCAGCCAATACAGAAACCCATCCTACGAGCAGTACTTC. It specifies CASSQYRNPSYEQYF. Full variable domain (missing parts from reference TRBV16 and TRBJ2-7): GEEVAQTPKHLVRGEGQKAKLYCAPIKGHSYVFWYQQVLKNEFKFLISFQNENVFDETGMPKERFSAKCLPNSPCSLEIQATKLEDSAVYFCASSQYRNPSYEQYFGPGTRLTVT.

This clone was seen just once. This chain connects TRBV5-1 to TRBJ2-4; tentatively, D is TRBD1 (5 bases). CDR1 and CDR2 from the germline V gene are SGHRS and YFSETQ. Between the trimmed V and J ends, which lost 5 bases and 0 bases, there was a span of 6 bases. CDR3 length: 13 residues. CDR3 residues: CASRGLAKNIQYF. CDR3 DNA: TGCGCCAGCAGGGGGCTAGCCAAAAACATTCAGTACTTC. Filled out from reference TRBV5-1 and TRBJ2-4, the complete variable domain reads KAGVTQTPRYLIKTRGQQVTLSCSPISGHRSVSWYQQTPGQGLQFLFEYFSETQRNKGNFPGRFSGRQFSNSRSEMNVSTLELGDSALYLCASRGLAKNIQYFGAGTRLSVL.

The chain employs TRBV5-1 and TRBJ2-5; no definite D call. Deletions cut 5 bases from V and 1 base from J, with 9 bases between. The CDR3 covers 13 residues. The germline V gene has CDR1 SGHRS and CDR2 YFSETQ. Written as DNA, the CDR3 is TGCGCCAGCAGTTCAGGATTCCAAGAGACCCAGTACTTC. Protein: CASSSGFQETQYF.

The CDR3 DNA is TGTGCCAGCAGGACAGGGGGCCGGGGCTATCAGCCCCAGCATTTT. This translates into CASRTGGRGYQPQHF. The V call is TRBV6-4, the J call TRBJ1-5; 10 bases map to TRBD1. With 6 bases clipped from V and 5 bases from J, the junction kept 7 bases outside the gene matches. CDR3 size: 15 residues. Germline V gene data show CDR1 as MRHNA and CDR2 as SNTAGT.